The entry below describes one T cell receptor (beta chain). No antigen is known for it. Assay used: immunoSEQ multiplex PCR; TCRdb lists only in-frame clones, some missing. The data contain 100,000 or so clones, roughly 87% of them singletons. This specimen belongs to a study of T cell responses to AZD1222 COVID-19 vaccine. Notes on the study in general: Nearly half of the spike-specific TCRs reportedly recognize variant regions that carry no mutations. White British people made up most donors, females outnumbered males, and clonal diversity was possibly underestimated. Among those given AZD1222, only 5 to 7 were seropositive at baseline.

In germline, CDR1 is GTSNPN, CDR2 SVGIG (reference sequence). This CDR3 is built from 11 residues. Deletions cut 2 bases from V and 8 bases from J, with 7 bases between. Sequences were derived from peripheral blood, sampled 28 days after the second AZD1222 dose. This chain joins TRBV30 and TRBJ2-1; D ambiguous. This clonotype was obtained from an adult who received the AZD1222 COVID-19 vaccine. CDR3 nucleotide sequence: TGTGCCTGGAGTCCTTTTTATGAGCAGTTCTTC. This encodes CAWSPFYEQFF.